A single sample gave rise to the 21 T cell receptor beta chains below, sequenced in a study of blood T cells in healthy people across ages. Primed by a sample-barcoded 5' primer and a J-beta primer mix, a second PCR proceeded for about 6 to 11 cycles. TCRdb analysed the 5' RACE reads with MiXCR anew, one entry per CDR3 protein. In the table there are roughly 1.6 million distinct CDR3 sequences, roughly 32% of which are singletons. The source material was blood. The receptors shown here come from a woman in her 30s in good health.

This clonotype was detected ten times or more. CDR3 loop: CASSSGTVSSYEQYF. The CDR3 coding sequence is TGCGCCAGCAGCTCCGGGACGGTGAGCTCCTACGAGCAGTACTTC. The chain recombines TRBV5-1 with TRBJ2-7, with D possibly being TRBD1 or TRBD2 (5 bases each). The germline gives CDR1 SGHRS, CDR2 YFSETQ. The V gene lost 3 bases and the J gene lost 0 bases, with 13 bases spanning the gap. CDR3 size: 15 residues.

This chain's CDR3 is CASSPRGKGLDGYTF. CDR3 sequence (DNA): TGTGCCAGCAGCCCGCGAGGGAAGGGGCTAGATGGCTACACCTTC. The chain recombines TRBV7-8 with TRBJ1-2, with a weak D call TRBD1 (5 bases). V was trimmed by 5 bases and J by 6 bases, leaving 19 bases between them. Looked up from germline, CDR1 is SGHVS and CDR2 is FQNEAQ. There are 15 residues in the CDR3.

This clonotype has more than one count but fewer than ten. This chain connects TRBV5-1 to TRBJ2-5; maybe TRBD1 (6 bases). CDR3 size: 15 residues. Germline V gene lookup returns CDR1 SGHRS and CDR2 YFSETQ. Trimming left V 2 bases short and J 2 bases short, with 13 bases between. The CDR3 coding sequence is TGCGCCAGCAGCTTCCAGGACAGCAAACAAGAGACCCAGTACTTC. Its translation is CASSFQDSKQETQYF.

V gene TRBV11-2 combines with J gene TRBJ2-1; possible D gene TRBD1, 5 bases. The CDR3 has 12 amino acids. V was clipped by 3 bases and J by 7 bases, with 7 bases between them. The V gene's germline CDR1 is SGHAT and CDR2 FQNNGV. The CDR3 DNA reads TGTGCCAGCAGCTTCGCAGGGAATGAGCAGTTCTTC. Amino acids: CASSFAGNEQFF.

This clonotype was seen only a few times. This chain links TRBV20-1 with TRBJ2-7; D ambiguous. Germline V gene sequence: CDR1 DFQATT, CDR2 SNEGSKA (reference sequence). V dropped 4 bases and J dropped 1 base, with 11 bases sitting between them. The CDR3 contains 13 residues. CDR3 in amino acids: CSAIHGGSYEQYF. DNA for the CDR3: TGCAGTGCTATTCATGGTGGGTCCTACGAGCAGTACTTC.

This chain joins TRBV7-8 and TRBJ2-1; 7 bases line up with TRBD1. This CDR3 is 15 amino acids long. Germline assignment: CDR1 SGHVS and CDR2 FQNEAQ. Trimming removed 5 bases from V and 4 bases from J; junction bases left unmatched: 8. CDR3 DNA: TGTGCCAGCAGCACTGGACAGGTAGGGTACAATGAGCAGTTCTTC. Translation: CASSTGQVGYNEQFF.

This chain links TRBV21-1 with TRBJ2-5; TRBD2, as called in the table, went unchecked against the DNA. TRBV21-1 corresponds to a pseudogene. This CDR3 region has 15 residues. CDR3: CASSRPGLAEETQYF. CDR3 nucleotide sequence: TGTGCCAGCAGCAGACCGGGACTAGCGGAAGAGACCCAGTACTTC.

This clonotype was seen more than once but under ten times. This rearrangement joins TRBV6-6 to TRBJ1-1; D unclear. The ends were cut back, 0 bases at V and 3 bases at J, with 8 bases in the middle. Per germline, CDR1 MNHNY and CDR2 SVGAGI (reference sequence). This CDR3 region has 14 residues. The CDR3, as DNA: TGTGCCAGCAGTTACTCGACTCCAGACACTGAAGCTTTCTTT. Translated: CASSYSTPDTEAFF.

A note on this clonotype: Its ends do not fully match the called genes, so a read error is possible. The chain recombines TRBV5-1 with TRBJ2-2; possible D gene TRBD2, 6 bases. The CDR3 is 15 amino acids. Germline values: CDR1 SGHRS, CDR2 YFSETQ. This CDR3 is CASSLSSENTEELFF. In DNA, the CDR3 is TGCGCCAGCAGCTTGTCTAGCGAGAACACCGAGGAGCTGTTTTTT. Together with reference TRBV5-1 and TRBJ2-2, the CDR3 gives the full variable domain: KAGVTQTPRYLIKTRGQQVTLSCSPISGHRSVSWYQQTPGQGLQFLFEYFSETQRNKGNFPGRFSGRQFSNSRSEMNVSTLELGDSALYLCASSLSSENTEELFFGEGSRLTVL.

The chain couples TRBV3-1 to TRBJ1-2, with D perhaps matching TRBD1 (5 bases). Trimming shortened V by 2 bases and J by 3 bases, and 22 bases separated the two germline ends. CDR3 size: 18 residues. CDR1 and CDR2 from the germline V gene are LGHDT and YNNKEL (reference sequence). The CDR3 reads CASSQTLGGILGHYGYTF. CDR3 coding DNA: TGTGCCAGCAGCCAAACTTTGGGGGGAATCCTCGGACACTATGGCTACACCTTC.

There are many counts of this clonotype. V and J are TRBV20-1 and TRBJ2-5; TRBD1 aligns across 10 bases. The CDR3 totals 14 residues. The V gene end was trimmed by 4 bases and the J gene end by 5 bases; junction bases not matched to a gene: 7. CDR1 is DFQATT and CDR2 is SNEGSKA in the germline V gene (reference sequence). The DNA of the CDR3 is TGCAGTGCTAACGACAGGGGGCCTGTGGAGACCCAGTACTTC. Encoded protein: CSANDRGPVETQYF.

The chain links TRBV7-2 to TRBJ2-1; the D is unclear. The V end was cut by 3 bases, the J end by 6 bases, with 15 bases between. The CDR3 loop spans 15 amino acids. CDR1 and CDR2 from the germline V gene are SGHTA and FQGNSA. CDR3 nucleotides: TGTGCCAGCAGCTTCGAGGTAGCAAGTCCCAATGAGCAGTTCTTC. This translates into CASSFEVASPNEQFF.

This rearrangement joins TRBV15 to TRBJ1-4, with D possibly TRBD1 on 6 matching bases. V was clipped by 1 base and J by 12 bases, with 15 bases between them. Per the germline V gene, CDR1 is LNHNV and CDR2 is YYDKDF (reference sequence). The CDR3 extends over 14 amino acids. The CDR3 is CATSRVQQGEELFF. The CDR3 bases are TGTGCCACCAGCAGAGTTCAACAGGGAGAAGAACTGTTTTTT.

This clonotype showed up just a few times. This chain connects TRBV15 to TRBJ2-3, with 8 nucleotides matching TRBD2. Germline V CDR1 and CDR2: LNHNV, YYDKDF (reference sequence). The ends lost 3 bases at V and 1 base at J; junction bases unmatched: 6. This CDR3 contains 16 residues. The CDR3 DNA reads TGTGCCACCAGCAGGGACGCCGGGGGGGGCACAGATACGCAGTATTTT. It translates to CATSRDAGGGTDTQYF.

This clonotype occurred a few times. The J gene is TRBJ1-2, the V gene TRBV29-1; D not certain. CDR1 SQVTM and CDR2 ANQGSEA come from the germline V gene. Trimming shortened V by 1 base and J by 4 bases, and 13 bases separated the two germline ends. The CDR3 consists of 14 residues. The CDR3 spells CSVEALTSRYGYTF. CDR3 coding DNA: TGCAGCGTTGAAGCGTTGACAAGTCGCTATGGCTACACCTTC.

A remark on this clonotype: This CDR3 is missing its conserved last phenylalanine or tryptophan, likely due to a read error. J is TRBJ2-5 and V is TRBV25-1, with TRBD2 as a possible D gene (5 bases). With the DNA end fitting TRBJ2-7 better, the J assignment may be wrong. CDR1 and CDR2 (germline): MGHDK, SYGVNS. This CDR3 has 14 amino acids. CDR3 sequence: CASSEISEDTEQYC. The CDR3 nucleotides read TGTGCCAGCAGTGAAATTAGCGAAGACACCGAGCAGTACTGC.

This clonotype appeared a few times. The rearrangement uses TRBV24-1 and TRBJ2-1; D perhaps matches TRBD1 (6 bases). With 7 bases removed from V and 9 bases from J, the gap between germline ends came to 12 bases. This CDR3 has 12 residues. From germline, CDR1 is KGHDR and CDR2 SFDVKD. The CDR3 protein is CATRDTGTEQFF. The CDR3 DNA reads TGTGCCACCAGGGATACAGGGACTGAGCAGTTCTTC.

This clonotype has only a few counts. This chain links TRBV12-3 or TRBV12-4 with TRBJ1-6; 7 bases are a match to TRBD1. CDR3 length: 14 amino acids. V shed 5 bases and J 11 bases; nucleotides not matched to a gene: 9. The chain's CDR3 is CASSTQGVQTPLHF. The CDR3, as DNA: TGTGCCAGCAGTACCCAGGGGGTACAAACACCCCTCCACTTT.

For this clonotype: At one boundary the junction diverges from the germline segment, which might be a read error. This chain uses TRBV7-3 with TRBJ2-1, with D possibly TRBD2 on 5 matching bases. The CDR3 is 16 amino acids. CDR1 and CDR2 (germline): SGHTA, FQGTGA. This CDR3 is CASSLTVRRNTGELFF. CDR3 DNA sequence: TGTGCCAGCAGCTTAACCGTGCGGCGGAACACCGGGGAGCTGTTCTTC.

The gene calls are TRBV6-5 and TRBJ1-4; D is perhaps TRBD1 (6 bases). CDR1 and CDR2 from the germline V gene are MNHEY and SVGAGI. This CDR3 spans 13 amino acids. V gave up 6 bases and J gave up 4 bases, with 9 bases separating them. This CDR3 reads CASRDSHNEKLFF. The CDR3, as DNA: TGTGCCAGCAGGGACAGCCATAATGAAAAACTGTTTTTT.

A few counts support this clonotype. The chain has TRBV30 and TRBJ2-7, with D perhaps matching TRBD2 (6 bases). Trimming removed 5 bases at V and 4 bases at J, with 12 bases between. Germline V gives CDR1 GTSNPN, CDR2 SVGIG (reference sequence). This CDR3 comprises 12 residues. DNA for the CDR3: TGTGCCTGGGCCCGGGACTTGTACGAGCAGTACTTC. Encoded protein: CAWARDLYEQYF.